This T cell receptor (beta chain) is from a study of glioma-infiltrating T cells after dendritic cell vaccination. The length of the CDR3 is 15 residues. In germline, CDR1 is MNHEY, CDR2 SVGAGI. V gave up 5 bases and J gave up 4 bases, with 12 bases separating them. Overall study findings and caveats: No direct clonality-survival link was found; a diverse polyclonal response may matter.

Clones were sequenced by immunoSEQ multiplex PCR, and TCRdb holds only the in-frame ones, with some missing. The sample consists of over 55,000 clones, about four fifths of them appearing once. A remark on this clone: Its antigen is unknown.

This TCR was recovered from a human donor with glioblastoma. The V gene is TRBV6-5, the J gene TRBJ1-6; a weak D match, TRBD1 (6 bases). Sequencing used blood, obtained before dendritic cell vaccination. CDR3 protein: CASSTEDRYNSPLHF. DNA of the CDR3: TGTGCCAGCAGTACGGAGGACAGATATAATTCACCCCTCCACTTT.